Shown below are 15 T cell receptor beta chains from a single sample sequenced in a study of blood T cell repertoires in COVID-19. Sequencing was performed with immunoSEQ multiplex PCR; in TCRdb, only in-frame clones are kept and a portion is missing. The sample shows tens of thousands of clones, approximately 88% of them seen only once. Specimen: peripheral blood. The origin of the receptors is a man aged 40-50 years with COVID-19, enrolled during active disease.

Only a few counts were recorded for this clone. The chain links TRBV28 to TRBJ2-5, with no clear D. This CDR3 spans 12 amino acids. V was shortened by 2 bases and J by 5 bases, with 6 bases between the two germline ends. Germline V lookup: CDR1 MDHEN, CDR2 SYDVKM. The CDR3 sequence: CASSLARETQYF. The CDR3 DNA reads TGTGCCAGCAGTTTAGCGAGGGAGACCCAGTACTTC.

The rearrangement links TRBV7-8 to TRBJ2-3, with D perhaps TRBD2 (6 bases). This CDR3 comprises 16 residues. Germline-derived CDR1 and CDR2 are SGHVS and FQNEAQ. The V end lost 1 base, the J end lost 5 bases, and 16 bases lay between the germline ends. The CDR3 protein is CASSLGRGRTLDTQYF. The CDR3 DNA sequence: TGTGCCAGCAGCTTAGGGAGGGGCCGGACTTTAGATACGCAGTATTTT.

CDR3 DNA: TGTGCCATCAGTGTTCCGGGGGGGGTGAACACTGAAGCTTTCTTT. It is translated as CAISVPGGVNTEAFF. V is TRBV10-3 and J is TRBJ1-1; a weak D match, TRBD1 (5 bases). The germline gives CDR1 ENHRY, CDR2 SYGVKD. Trimming left V 4 bases short and J 0 bases short, with 12 bases between. The CDR3 is 15 amino acids.

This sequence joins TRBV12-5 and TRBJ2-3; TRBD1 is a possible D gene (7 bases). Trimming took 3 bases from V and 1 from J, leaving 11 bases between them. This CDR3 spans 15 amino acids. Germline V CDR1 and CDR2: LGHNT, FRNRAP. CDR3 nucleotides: TGTGCTAGTGGTTTCTCAGGGGGGCGCACAGATACGCAGTATTTT. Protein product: CASGFSGGRTDTQYF.

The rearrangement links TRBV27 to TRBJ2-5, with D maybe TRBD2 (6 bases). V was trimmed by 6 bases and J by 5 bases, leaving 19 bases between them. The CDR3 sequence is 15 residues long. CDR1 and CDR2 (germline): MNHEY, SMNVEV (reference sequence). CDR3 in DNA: TGTGCCAGCAGCCCCCTCGTTGGCGGGACGGAGACCCAGTACTTC. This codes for CASSPLVGGTETQYF.

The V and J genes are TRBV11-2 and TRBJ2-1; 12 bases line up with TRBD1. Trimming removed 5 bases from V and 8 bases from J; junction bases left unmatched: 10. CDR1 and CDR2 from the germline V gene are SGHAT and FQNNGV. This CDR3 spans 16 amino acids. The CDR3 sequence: CASSPRDRGRRYEQFF. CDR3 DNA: TGTGCCAGCAGCCCTCGGGACAGGGGGCGCCGTTATGAGCAGTTCTTC.

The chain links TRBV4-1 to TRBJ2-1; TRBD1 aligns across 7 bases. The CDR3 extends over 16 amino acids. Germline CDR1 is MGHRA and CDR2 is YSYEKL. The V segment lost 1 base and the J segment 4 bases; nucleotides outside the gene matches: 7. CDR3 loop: CASSQAGTEGYNEQFF. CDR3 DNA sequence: TGCGCCAGCAGCCAAGCGGGGACAGAGGGATACAATGAGCAGTTCTTC.

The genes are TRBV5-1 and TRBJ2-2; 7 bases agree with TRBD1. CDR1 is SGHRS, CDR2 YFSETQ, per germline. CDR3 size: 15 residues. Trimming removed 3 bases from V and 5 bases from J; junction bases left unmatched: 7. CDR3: CASSSDRVRTGELFF. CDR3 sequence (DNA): TGCGCCAGCAGCTCCGACAGGGTTCGTACCGGGGAGCTGTTTTTT.

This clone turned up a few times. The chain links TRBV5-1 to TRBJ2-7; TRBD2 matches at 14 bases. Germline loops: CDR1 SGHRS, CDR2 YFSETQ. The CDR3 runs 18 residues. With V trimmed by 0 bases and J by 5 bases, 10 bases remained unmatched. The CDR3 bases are TGCGCCAGCAGCTTGGCGGGGACTAGCGGGAGTTTGAGCCACGAGCAGTACTTC. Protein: CASSLAGTSGSLSHEQYF.

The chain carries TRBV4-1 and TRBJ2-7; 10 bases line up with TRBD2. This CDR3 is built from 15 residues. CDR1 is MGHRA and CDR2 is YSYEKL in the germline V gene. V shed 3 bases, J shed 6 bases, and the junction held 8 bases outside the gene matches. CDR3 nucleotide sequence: TGCGCCAGCAGCCAGGCAGCGGGAGGGCCCCGCGAGCAGTACTTC. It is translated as CASSQAAGGPREQYF.

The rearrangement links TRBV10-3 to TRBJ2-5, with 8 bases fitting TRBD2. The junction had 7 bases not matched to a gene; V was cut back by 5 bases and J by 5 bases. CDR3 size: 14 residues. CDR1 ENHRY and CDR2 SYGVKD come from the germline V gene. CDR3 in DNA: TGTGCCATCAGTCAGGGGACTAGTTCGGAGACCCAGTACTTC. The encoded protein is CAISQGTSSETQYF.

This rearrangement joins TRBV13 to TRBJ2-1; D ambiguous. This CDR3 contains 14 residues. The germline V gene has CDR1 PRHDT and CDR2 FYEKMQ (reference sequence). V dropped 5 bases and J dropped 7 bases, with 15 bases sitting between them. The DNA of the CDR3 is TGTGCCAGCAGCCCAGGTTCCGTACCAAATGAGCAGTTCTTC. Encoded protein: CASSPGSVPNEQFF.

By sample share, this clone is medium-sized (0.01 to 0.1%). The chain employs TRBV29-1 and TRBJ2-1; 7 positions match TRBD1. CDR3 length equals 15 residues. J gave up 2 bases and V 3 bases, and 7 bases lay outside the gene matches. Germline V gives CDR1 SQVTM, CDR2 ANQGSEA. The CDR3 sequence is CSVDARQGTYNEQFF. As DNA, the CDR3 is TGCAGCGTTGACGCCCGACAGGGAACCTACAATGAGCAGTTCTTC.

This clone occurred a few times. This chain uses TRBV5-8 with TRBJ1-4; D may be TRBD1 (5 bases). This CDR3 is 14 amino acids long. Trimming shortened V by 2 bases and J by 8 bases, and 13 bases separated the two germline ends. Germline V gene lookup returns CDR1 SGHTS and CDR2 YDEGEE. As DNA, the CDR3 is TGTGCCAGCAGCTTCGGCCCAGGGCGAGAAAAACTGTTTTTT. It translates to CASSFGPGREKLFF.

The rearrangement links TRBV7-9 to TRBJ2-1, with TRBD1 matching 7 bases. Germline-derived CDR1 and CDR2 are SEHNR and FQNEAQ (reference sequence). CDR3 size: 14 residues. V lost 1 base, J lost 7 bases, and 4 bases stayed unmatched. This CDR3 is CASSLGQGRNEQFF. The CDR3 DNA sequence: TGTGCCAGCAGCTTAGGACAGGGTCGGAATGAGCAGTTCTTC.